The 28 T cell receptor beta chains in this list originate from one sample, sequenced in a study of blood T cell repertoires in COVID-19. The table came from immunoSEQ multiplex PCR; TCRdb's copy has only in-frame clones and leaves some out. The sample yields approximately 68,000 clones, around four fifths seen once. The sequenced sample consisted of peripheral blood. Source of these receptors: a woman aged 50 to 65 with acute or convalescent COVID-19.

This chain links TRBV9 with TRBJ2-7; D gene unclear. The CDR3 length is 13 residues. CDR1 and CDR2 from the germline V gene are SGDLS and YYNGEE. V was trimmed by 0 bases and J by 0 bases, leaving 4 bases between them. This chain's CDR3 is CASSVAVSYEQYF. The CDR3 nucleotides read TGTGCCAGCAGCGTAGCCGTCTCCTACGAGCAGTACTTC.

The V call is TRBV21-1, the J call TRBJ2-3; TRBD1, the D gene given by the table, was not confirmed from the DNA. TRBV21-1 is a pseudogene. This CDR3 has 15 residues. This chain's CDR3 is CASSINRPSTDTQYF. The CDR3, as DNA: TGTGCCAGCTCTATAAACAGGCCATCTACAGATACGCAGTATTTT.

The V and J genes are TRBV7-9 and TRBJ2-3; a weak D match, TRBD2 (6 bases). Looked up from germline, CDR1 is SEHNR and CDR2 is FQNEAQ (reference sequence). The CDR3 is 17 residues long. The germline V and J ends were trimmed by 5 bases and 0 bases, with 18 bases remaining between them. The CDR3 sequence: CASSTLMGGGSTDTQYF. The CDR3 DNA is TGTGCCAGCAGCACATTAATGGGGGGAGGAAGCACAGATACGCAGTATTTT.

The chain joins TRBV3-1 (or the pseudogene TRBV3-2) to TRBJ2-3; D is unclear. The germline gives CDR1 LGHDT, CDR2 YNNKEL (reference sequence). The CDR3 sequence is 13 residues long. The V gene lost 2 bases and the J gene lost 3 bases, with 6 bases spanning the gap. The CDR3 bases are TGTGCCAGCAGCCAACCCACAACAGATACGCAGTATTTT. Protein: CASSQPTTDTQYF.

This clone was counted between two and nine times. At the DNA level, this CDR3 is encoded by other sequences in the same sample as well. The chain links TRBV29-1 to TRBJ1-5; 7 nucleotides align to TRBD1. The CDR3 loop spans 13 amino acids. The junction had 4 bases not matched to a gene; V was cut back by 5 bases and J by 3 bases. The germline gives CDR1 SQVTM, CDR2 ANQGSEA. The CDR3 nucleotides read TGCAGCGTTAGTACAGGGGTCAATCAGCCCCAGCATTTT. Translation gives CSVSTGVNQPQHF.

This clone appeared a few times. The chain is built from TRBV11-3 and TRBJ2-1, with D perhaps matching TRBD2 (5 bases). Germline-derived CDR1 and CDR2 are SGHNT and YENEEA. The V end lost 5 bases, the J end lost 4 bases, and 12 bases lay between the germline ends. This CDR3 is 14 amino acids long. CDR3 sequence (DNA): TGTGCCAGCAGCCCCTCCTGGGAGTACAATGAGCAGTTCTTC. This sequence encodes CASSPSWEYNEQFF.

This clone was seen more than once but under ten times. The CDR3 here is CASSQEAGSGRANTGELFF. Here the CDR3 DNA reads TGTGCCAGCAGCCAAGAAGCGGGTAGCGGGAGAGCGAACACCGGGGAGCTGTTTTTT. The chain combines TRBV4-2 with TRBJ2-2; 9 positions agree with TRBD2. The junction had 8 bases not matched to a gene; V was cut back by 0 bases and J by 0 bases. The V gene's germline CDR1 is LGHNA and CDR2 YNFKEQ. CDR3 length: 19 amino acids.

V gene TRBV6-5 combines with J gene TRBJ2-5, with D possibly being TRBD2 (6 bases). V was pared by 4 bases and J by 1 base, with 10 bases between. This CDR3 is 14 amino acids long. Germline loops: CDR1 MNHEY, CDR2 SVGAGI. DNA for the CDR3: TGTGCCAGCAGTTTCCAGACTAGCCAAGAGACCCAGTACTTC. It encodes CASSFQTSQETQYF.

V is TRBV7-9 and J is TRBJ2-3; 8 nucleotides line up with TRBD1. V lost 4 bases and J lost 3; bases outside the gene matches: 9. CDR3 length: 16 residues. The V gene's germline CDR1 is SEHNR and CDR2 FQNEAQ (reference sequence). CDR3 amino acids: CASSSGQVVGTDTQYF. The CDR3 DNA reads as TGTGCCAGCAGCTCGGGACAGGTGGTTGGTACAGATACGCAGTATTTT.

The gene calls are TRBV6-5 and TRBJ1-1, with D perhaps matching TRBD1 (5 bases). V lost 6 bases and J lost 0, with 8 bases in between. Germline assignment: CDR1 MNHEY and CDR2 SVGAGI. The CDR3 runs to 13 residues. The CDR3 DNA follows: TGTGCCAGCAGCGGGACTGTGAACACTGAAGCTTTCTTT. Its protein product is CASSGTVNTEAFF.

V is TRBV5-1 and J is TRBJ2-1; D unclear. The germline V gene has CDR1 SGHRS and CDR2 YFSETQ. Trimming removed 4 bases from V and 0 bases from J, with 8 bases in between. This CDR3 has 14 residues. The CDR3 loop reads CASSLESSYNEQFF. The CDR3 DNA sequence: TGCGCCAGCAGCCTAGAGAGCTCCTACAATGAGCAGTTCTTC. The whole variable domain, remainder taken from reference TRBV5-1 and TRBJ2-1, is KAGVTQTPRYLIKTRGQQVTLSCSPISGHRSVSWYQQTPGQGLQFLFEYFSETQRNKGNFPGRFSGRQFSNSRSEMNVSTLELGDSALYLCASSLESSYNEQFFGPGTRLTVL.

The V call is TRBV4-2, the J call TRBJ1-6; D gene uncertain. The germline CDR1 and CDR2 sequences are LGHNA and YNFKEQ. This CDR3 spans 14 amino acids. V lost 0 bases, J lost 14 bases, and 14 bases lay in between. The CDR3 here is CASSQDRQRETLHF. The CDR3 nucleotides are TGTGCCAGCAGCCAAGATAGGCAGCGAGAGACCCTCCACTTT.

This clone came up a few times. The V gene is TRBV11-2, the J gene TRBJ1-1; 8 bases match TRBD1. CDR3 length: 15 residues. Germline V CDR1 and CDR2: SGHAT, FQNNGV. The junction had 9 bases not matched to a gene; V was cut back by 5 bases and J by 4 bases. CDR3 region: CASSLNPTGATEAFF. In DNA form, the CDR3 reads TGTGCCAGCAGCCTCAACCCGACAGGGGCCACTGAAGCTTTCTTT.

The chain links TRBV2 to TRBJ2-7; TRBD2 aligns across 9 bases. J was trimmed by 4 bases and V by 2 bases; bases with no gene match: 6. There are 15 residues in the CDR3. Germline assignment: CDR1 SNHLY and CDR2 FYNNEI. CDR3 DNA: TGTGCCAGCAGTGAATGGGCGGGGGGGCGGTACGAGCAGTACTTC. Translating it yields CASSEWAGGRYEQYF.

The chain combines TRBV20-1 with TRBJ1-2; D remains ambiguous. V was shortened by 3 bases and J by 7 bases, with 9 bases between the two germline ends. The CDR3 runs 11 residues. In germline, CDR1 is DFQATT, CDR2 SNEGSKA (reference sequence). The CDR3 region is CSASLRGGYTF. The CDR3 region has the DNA TGCAGTGCTAGTTTACGGGGTGGCTACACCTTC.

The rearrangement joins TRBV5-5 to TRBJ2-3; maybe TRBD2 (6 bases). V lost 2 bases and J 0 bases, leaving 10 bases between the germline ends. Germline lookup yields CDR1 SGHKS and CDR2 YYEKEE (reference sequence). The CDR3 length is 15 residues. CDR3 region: CASSFPGTSTDTQYF. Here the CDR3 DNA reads TGTGCCAGCAGCTTCCCGGGGACTAGCACAGATACGCAGTATTTT.

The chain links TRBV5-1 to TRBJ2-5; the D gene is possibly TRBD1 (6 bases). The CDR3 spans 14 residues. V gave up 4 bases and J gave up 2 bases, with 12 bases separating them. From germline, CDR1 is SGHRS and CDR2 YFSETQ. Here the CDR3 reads CASSHGQQQETQYF. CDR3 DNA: TGCGCCAGCAGCCATGGACAGCAACAAGAGACCCAGTACTTC. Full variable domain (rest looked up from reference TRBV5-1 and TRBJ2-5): KAGVTQTPRYLIKTRGQQVTLSCSPISGHRSVSWYQQTPGQGLQFLFEYFSETQRNKGNFPGRFSGRQFSNSRSEMNVSTLELGDSALYLCASSHGQQQETQYFGPGTRLLVL.

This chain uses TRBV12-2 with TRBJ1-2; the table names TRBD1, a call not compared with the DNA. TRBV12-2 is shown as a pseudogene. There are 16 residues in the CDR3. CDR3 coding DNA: TGTGCAAGTCGCTTAGGAAGGTCGACAAAAAACTATGGCTACACCTTC. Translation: CASRLGRSTKNYGYTF.

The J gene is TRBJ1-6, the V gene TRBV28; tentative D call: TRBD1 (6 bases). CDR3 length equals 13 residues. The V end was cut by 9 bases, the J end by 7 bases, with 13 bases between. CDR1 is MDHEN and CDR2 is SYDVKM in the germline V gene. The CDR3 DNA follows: TGTGCCAGTGGGGGCGCTGAGAATTCACCCCTCCACTTT. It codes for CASGGAENSPLHF.

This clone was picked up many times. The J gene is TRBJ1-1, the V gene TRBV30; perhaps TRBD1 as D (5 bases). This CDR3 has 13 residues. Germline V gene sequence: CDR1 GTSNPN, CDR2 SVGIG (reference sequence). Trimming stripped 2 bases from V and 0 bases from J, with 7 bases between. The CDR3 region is CAWSIGVNTEAFF. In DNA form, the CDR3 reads TGTGCCTGGAGTATAGGGGTGAACACTGAAGCTTTCTTT. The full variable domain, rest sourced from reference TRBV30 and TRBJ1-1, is SQTIHQWPATLVQPVGSPLSLECTVEGTSNPNLYWYRQAAGRGLQLLFYSVGIGQISSEVPQNLSASRPQDRQFILSSKKLLLSDSGFYLCAWSIGVNTEAFFGQGTRLTVV.

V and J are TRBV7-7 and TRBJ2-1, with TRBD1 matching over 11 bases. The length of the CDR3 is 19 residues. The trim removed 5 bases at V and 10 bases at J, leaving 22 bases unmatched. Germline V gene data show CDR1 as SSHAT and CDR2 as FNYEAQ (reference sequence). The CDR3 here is CASSRGQGEAIAGVGEQFF. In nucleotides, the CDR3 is TGTGCCAGCAGCCGGGGACAGGGGGAGGCAATAGCGGGAGTAGGGGAGCAGTTCTTC.

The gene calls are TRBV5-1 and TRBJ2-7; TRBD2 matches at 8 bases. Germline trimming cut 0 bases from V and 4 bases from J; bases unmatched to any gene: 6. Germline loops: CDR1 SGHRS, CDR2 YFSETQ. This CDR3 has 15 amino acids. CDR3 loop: CASSLEAGGIYEQYF. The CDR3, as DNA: TGCGCCAGCAGCTTGGAGGCGGGGGGTATATACGAGCAGTACTTC. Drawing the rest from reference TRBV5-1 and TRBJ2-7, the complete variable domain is KAGVTQTPRYLIKTRGQQVTLSCSPISGHRSVSWYQQTPGQGLQFLFEYFSETQRNKGNFPGRFSGRQFSNSRSEMNVSTLELGDSALYLCASSLEAGGIYEQYFGPGTRLTVT.

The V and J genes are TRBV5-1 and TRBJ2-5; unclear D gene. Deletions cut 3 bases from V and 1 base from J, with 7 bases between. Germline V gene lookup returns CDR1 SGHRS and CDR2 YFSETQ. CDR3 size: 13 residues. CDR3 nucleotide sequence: TGCGCCAGCAGCTACTTCCTCCAAGAGACCCAGTACTTC. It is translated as CASSYFLQETQYF.

The CDR3 spells CASSLQGVEQFF. The CDR3 DNA reads as TGTGCCAGCAGTCTACAGGGAGTTGAGCAGTTCTTC. The chain uses TRBV2 and TRBJ2-1; possibly TRBD1 for D (6 bases). Germline V gene sequence: CDR1 SNHLY, CDR2 FYNNEI. This CDR3 has 12 residues. The V end was cut by 5 bases, the J end by 9 bases, with 11 bases between. Complete variable domain (other parts from reference TRBV2 and TRBJ2-1): EPEVTQTPSHQVTQMGQEVILRCVPISNHLYFYWYRQILGQKVEFLVSFYNNEISEKSEIFDDQFSVERPDGSNFTLKIRSTKLEDSAMYFCASSLQGVEQFFGPGTRLTVL.

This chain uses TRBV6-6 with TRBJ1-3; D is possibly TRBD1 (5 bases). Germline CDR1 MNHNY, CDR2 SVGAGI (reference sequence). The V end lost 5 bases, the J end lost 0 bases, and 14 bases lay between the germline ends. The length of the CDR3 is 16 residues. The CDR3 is CASSLGQPLSGNTIYF. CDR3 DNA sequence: TGTGCCAGCAGTCTGGGGCAACCTCTCTCTGGAAACACCATATATTTT.

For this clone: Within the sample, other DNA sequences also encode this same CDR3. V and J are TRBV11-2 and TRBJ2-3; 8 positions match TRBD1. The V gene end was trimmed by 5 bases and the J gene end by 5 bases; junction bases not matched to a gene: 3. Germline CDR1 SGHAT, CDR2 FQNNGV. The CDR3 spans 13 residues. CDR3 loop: CASSTDRGDTQYF. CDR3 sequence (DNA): TGTGCCAGCAGCACCGACAGGGGAGATACGCAGTATTTT. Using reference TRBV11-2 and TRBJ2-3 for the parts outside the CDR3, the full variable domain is EAGVAQSPRYKIIEKRQSVAFWCNPISGHATLYWYQQILGQGPKLLIQFQNNGVVDDSQLPKDRFSAERLKGVDSTLKIQPAKLEDSAVYLCASSTDRGDTQYFGPGTRLTVL.

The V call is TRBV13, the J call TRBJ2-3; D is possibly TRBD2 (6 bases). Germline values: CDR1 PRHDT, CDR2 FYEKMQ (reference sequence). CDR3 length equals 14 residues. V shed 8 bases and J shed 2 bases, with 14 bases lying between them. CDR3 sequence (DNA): TGTGCCAGCGCTGTAGCGGCCTACACAGATACGCAGTATTTT. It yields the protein CASAVAAYTDTQYF.

In nucleotides, the CDR3 is TGCGCCAGCAGCCAAGAGATCGAGAACGAAAAACTGTTTTTT. Translation: CASSQEIENEKLFF. V is TRBV4-3 and J is TRBJ1-4; D not resolved. V was pared by 0 bases and J by 8 bases, with 10 bases between. The length of the CDR3 is 14 residues. The V gene's germline CDR1 is LGHNA and CDR2 YSLEER.